Listed below are T cell receptor beta chains from one sample, sequenced in a study of resident and recirculating memory T cells in vitiligo. Using immunoSEQ multiplex PCR, the repertoire was profiled, and TCRdb retains in-frame clones only, with some absent. There are some 70,000 clones in the sample; roughly nine tenths occur only once, and about 4.9% lies in the top ten. The specimen sequenced was blood. The receptors here all came from a male donor with vitiligo. Each CDR3 is given with its conserved first and last residue. The D gene is left open where the match is weak. Clone sizes are given selectively: once, few, many, or a class where the clone is expanded.

J,V,D,size,DNA,CDR3
TRBJ1-4,TRBV11-2,TRBD1,NA,TGTGCCAGCAGCTTCGGACAGGGCCCAACTAATGAAAAACTGTTTTTT,CASSFGQGPTNEKLFF
TRBJ2-3,TRBV4-3,TRBD1,NA,TGCGCCAGCAGCTCACGTCCGGGACAGGGACCAGATACGCAGTATTTT,CASSSRPGQGPDTQYF
TRBJ2-1,TRBV28,TRBD2,NA,TGTGCCAGCAGTCCCCCCGGGACTAGCGGGGGGGCTGGGGAGCAGTTCTTC,CASSPPGTSGGAGEQFF
TRBJ2-6,TRBV9,NA,NA,TGTGCCAGCAGCGTAGGACGGGTGAGCTCTGGGGCCAACGTCCTGACTTTC,CASSVGRVSSGANVLTF
TRBJ2-7,TRBV30,NA,NA,TGTGCCTGGAGGCCGGACAGCTCCTACGAGCAGTACTTC,CAWRPDSSYEQYF
TRBJ2-1,TRBV5-6,NA,NA,TGTGCCAGCAGCTTGGGGGCAGATAAGCAGTTCTTC,CASSLGADKQFF
TRBJ2-3,TRBV6-4,TRBD1,NA,TGTGCCAGCAGTGACGGGACAGGCGGGAGCACAGATACGCAGTATTTT,CASSDGTGGSTDTQYF
TRBJ1-3,TRBV30,NA,few,TGTGCCTGGAGTGTACGGGGGAATGGTGGAAACACCATATATTTT,CAWSVRGNGGNTIYF
TRBJ1-1,TRBV27,NA,once,TGTGCCAGCAGTTTACGGACAGCGAACACTGAAGCTTTCTTT,CASSLRTANTEAFF
TRBJ2-3,TRBV2,NA,NA,TGTGCCAGCAGTGAACTCGGGCAGGGGGGTAGCACAGATACGCAGTATTTT,CASSELGQGGSTDTQYF
TRBJ2-5,TRBV7-2,NA,NA,TGTGCCAGCAGCTTAAGCGTCCAAGAGACCCAGTACTTC,CASSLSVQETQYF
TRBJ2-2,TRBV6-6,NA,NA,TGTGCCAGCAGTTACTCGACAGAATACCCCACCGGGGAGCTGTTTTTT,CASSYSTEYPTGELFF
TRBJ1-1,TRBV6-6,NA,NA,TGTGCCAGCAGCCGCTCAGATTCGAACACTGAAGCTTTCTTT,CASSRSDSNTEAFF
TRBJ2-1,TRBV19,NA,NA,TGTGCCAGTAGAGCTCTCCCCCGGGGCAATGAGCAGTTCTTC,CASRALPRGNEQFF
TRBJ2-3,TRBV30,TRBD2,NA,TGTGCCTGGAGCCCCGGTCTGGGAGCGGGGACAGATACGCAGTATTTT,CAWSPGLGAGTDTQYF
TRBJ2-2,TRBV6-5,NA,NA,TGTGCCAGCAGTTACAGACAGTACACCGGGGAGCTGTTTTTT,CASSYRQYTGELFF
TRBJ1-1,TRBV27,NA,NA,TGTGCCAGCAAGACAGTTAACACTGAAGCTTTCTTT,CASKTVNTEAFF
TRBJ1-3,TRBV21-1,NA,NA,TGTGCCAGCAGCAACCGGAGGAACACCATATATTTT,CASSNRRNTIYF
TRBJ2-2,TRBV2,TRBD1,NA,TGTGCCAGCAGTGTACAGGGGGCTGAGAACACCGGGGAGCTGTTTTTT,CASSVQGAENTGELFF
TRBJ1-5,TRBV21-1,NA,NA,TGTGCCAGCAGCAATCAGGGGTGGGCCCAGCCCCAGCATTTT,CASSNQGWAQPQHF
TRBJ1-4,TRBV6-6,NA,NA,TGTGCCAGCAGGCCGGGAAACGCTAATGAAAAACTGTTTTTT,CASRPGNANEKLFF
TRBJ1-5,TRBV7-2,NA,NA,TGTGCCAGCAGCTTAGGATCGCAGGTGAATCAGCCCCAGCATTTT,CASSLGSQVNQPQHF
TRBJ1-2,TRBV4-2,TRBD1,NA,TGTGCCAGCAGCCCGCAGGGGGATGGCTACACCTTC,CASSPQGDGYTF
TRBJ1-1,TRBV30,NA,NA,TGTGCCTGGAGTGACAAGAACACTGAAGCTTTCTTT,CAWSDKNTEAFF
TRBJ2-5,TRBV9,TRBD2,NA,TGTGCCAGCAGCTCGCTAGCGGGGGGGGGAGAGACCCAGTACTTC,CASSSLAGGGETQYF
TRBJ2-7,TRBV7-2,TRBD1,NA,TGTGCCAGCAGCCTCCGATGGCAGGGGGCGGGCGAGCAGTACTTC,CASSLRWQGAGEQYF
TRBJ2-2,TRBV30,TRBD2,NA,TGTGCCTGGGGACCCCTGGGACTAGCGAACACCGGGGAGCTGTTTTTT,CAWGPLGLANTGELFF
TRBJ2-7,TRBV21-1,NA,NA,TGTGCCAGCAGCAAAGGCCAACGGGGGGGCCTACCCTACGAGCAGTACTTC,CASSKGQRGGLPYEQYF
TRBJ2-7,TRBV27,TRBD1,NA,TGTGCCAGCAGTTCCGGACAGGCGGGCGAGCAGTACTTC,CASSSGQAGEQYF
TRBJ1-2,TRBV9,NA,once,TGTGCCAGCAGCGTAGGAGTAGTTCCGAACTATGGCTACACCTTC,CASSVGVVPNYGYTF
TRBJ2-3,TRBV4-2,TRBD1,NA,TGTGCCAGCAGCCCCGACAGGGGAAAAAGCACAGATACGCAGTATTTT,CASSPDRGKSTDTQYF
TRBJ1-3,TRBV5-6,NA,NA,TGTGCCAGCAGCCCGGATGGGGGGGCCTACTCTGGAAACACCATATATTTT,CASSPDGGAYSGNTIYF
TRBJ1-2,TRBV29-1,TRBD1,NA,TGCAGCGTTGGACAGGGGGATCGTGGCTACACCTTC,CSVGQGDRGYTF
TRBJ1-5,TRBV7-2,NA,NA,TGTGCCAGCAGCTTAGATGCAGGGATCAATCAGCCCCAGCATTTT,CASSLDAGINQPQHF
TRBJ2-7,TRBV11-1,TRBD1,NA,TGTGCCAGCAGCTCCGGACAGGGGGGTGGCGAGCAGTACTTC,CASSSGQGGGEQYF
TRBJ2-1,TRBV28,NA,NA,TGTGCCAGCAGCCCCAGGGGTACGAATGAGCAGTTCTTC,CASSPRGTNEQFF
TRBJ2-3,TRBV4-1,TRBD1,NA,TGCGCCAGCAGCCACCCCACGCGACAGGGTTCAACAGATACGCAGTATTTT,CASSHPTRQGSTDTQYF
TRBJ2-7,TRBV15,NA,NA,TGTGCCACCAGCAGAGATCGTAACGCACGGGGTGAACGGGGTCGATCCTACGAGCAGTACTTC,CATSRDRNARGERGRSYEQYF
TRBJ1-1,TRBV7-3,NA,NA,TGTGCCAGCAGCTTAACGGGCACCGTGAACACTGAAGCTTTCTTT,CASSLTGTVNTEAFF
TRBJ1-1,TRBV6-5,TRBD1,NA,TGTGCCAGCAGTTATTACAGGGGGAACACTGAAGCTTTCTTT,CASSYYRGNTEAFF
TRBJ2-1,TRBV6-5,TRBD2,NA,TGTGCCAGCAGTTACTCCGGGCCCGGGACTACCAATGAGCAGTTCTTC,CASSYSGPGTTNEQFF
TRBJ1-1,TRBV6-1,TRBD1,NA,TGTGCCAGCAGTGGGTCGACAGGGAGGAGAACTGAAGCTTTCTTT,CASSGSTGRRTEAFF
TRBJ2-3,TRBV7-2,NA,NA,TGTGCCAGCAGCTTAGGCTCCTCGAGGTGGGATACGCAGTATTTT,CASSLGSSRWDTQYF
TRBJ2-1,TRBV11-3,TRBD2,NA,TGTGCCAGCAGCTTAGGGGGCGGGGGGGCCTACAATGAGCAGTTCTTC,CASSLGGGGAYNEQFF
TRBJ2-3,TRBV4-1,NA,NA,TGCGCCAGCAGCCAAGATGCCACGTTACCAAGGAGTACGCAGTATTTT,CASSQDATLPRSTQYF
TRBJ1-4,TRBV6-1,NA,NA,TGTGCCAGCAGTGACGGGACTAATGAAAAACTGTTTTTT,CASSDGTNEKLFF
TRBJ1-4,TRBV19,NA,NA,TGTGCCAGTAGTGTTAACATGGCAGGTGAAAAACTGTTTTTT,CASSVNMAGEKLFF
TRBJ2-5,TRBV28,NA,NA,TGTGCCAGCACTTACGGAGGGATAGGGCTTAGGGAGACCCAGTACTTC,CASTYGGIGLRETQYF